Here is one T cell receptor beta chain with its context. This record comes from a study of cytomegalovirus exposure and HLA in healthy donors. The CDR3 sequence is 18 residues long. Germline CDR1 is SNHLY and CDR2 is FYNNEI. V shed 4 bases and J 1 base; nucleotides not matched to a gene: 14. PCR amplification relied on 60 Vbeta primers (plus 13 Jbeta primers). Profiling relied on immunoSEQ multiplex PCR, and the TCRdb table lists in-frame clones only, not all of them. In the table there are 200,000 to 250,000 clones, about 82% of which are singletons. The sequenced sample consisted of PBMCs. J is TRBJ2-3 and V is TRBV2; 7 bases align to TRBD2. The TCR sequence derives from a man aged 25-40 years in good health and CMV-seronegative. The CDR3 loop reads CASSGGTIPASGTDTQYF. The CDR3 nucleotides are TGTGCCAGCAGTGGCGGGACTATACCCGCTTCGGGCACAGATACGCAGTATTTT.